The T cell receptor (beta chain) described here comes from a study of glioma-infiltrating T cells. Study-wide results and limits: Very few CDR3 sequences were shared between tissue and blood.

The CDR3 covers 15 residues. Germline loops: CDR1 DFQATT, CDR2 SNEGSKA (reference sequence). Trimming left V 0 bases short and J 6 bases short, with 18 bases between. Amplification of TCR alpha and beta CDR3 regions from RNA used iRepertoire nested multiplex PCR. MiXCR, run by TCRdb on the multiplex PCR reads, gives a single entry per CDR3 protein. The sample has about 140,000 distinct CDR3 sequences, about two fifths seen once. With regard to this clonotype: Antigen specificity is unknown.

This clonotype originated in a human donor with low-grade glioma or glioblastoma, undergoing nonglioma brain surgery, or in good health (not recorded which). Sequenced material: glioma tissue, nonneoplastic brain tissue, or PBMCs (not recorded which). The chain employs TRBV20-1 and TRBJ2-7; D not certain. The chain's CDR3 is CSARDFVDLPGEQYF. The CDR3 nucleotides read TGCAGTGCTAGAGATTTTGTGGACCTCCCTGGCGAGCAGTACTTC.